This T cell receptor beta chain was recorded in a study of breast tumors, draining lymph nodes, adjacent tissues. General study points: Luminal-like breast cancer showed significantly higher tumor–nontumor repertoire similarity than basal-like. Tumor TCR diversity was below lymph nodes but above nontumor tissue. The data were judged consistent with most tumor T cells coming from lymph node and expanding in tumor.

Many counts were recorded for this clonotype. Its antigen is undetermined. Samples came from axillary lymph nodes draining the breast cancer. TCRdb re-analysed the multiplex PCR reads in MiXCR, keeping a single row per CDR3 protein. The repertoire holds about 170,000 distinct CDR3 sequences, with around a third as singletons. This clonotype was sampled from a female donor with breast cancer. Some clones in this sample may be carry-over from other donors' samples. Sequencing used axillary lymph node tissue.

CDR3 bases: TGTGCCAGCAGTAACCTTCTAGCGGGGGGGTTTGAGCAGTTCTTC. It translates to CASSNLLAGGFEQFF. The chain recombines TRBV3-1 with TRBJ2-1, with 12 positions matching TRBD2. The CDR3 consists of 15 residues. Germline V gives CDR1 LGHDT, CDR2 YNNKEL (reference sequence). V trimming: 6 bases; J trimming: 9 bases; junction bases outside the gene matches: 9.